The clone carrying this T cell receptor (beta chain) has just one count. The table came from immunoSEQ multiplex PCR; TCRdb's copy has only in-frame clones and leaves some out. The sample records about 170,000 clones, 84% being singletons. The germline V gene has CDR1 MNHEY and CDR2 SVGAGI. The CDR3 sequence is 14 residues long. V lost 4 bases to trimming and J lost 5 bases; unmatched junction nucleotides: 8. This sample was taken from a study of blood T cell repertoires in COVID-19. The rearrangement uses TRBV6-5 and TRBJ2-7, with 7 bases identical to TRBD2. This sequence originates from a man aged 35 to 55 who had recovered from COVID-19. The specimen sequenced was peripheral blood. This CDR3 reads CASSSTGTTNEQYF. CDR3 sequence (DNA): TGTGCCAGCAGTTCCACCGGGACTACCAACGAGCAGTACTTC.